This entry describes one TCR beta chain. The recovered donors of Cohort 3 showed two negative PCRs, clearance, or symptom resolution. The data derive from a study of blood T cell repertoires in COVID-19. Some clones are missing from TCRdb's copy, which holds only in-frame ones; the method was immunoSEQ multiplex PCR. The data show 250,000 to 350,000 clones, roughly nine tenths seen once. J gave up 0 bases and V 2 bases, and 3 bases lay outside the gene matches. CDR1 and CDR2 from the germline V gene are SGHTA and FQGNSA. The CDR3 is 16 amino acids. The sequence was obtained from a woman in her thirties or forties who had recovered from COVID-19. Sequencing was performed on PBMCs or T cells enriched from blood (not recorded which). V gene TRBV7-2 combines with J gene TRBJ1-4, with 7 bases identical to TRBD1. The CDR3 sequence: CASSLLQGATNEKLFF. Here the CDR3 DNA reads TGTGCCAGCAGCTTATTGCAGGGGGCAACTAATGAAAAACTGTTTTTT.